Below are 4 T cell receptor beta chains sequenced from a single sample in a study of blood T cell repertoires in COVID-19. Generated by immunoSEQ multiplex PCR, the TCRdb table keeps only in-frame clones and is missing some. The repertoire holds tens of thousands of clones, with roughly 70% as singletons. Sequences were obtained from peripheral blood. These receptors originate from a man in his 70s with acute or convalescent COVID-19.

The V and J genes are TRBV6-6 and TRBJ2-1, with TRBD2 matching over 7 bases. Looked up from germline, CDR1 is MNHNY and CDR2 is SVGAGI (reference sequence). The V gene end was trimmed by 2 bases and the J gene end by 4 bases; junction bases not matched to a gene: 2. The CDR3 extends over 14 amino acids. CDR3 bases: TGTGCCAGCAGTTACGGGGGGGTTTACAATGAGCAGTTCTTC. As protein: CASSYGGVYNEQFF.

The chain uses TRBV6-2 or TRBV6-3 and TRBJ2-5, with 13 bases lining up with TRBD2. Germline CDR1 MNHEY, CDR2 SVGEGT. After removal of 4 bases from V and 4 bases from J, the junction contained 6 bases not matched to a gene. This CDR3 has 16 residues. DNA of the CDR3: TGTGCCAGCAGTTTGGGACTAGCGGGGACAAGAGAGACCCAGTACTTC. This sequence encodes CASSLGLAGTRETQYF.

This rearrangement joins TRBV15 to TRBJ2-6; 11 positions match TRBD2. The CDR3 has 21 residues. The junction had 11 bases not matched to a gene; V was cut back by 1 base and J by 0 bases. Germline V gives CDR1 LNHNV, CDR2 YYDKDF (reference sequence). CDR3 bases: TGTGCCACCAGCAGAGGGCCCGGGACTAGCGGATCCTCCTCTGGGGCCAACGTCCTGACTTTC. Translation: CATSRGPGTSGSSSGANVLTF.

The CDR3 coding sequence is TGTGCCAGCAGACGACAGGGAGGACCTCAGGGGACCCAGTACTTC. This sequence encodes CASRRQGGPQGTQYF. This rearrangement joins TRBV2 to TRBJ2-5; TRBD1 might be the D (7 bases). The CDR3 totals 15 residues. Germline V gene lookup returns CDR1 SNHLY and CDR2 FYNNEI. Deletions cut 6 bases from V and 7 bases from J, with 21 bases between. Full variable domain (missing parts from reference TRBV2 and TRBJ2-5): EPEVTQTPSHQVTQMGQEVILRCVPISNHLYFYWYRQILGQKVEFLVSFYNNEISEKSEIFDDQFSVERPDGSNFTLKIRSTKLEDSAMYFCASRRQGGPQGTQYFGPGTRLLVL.